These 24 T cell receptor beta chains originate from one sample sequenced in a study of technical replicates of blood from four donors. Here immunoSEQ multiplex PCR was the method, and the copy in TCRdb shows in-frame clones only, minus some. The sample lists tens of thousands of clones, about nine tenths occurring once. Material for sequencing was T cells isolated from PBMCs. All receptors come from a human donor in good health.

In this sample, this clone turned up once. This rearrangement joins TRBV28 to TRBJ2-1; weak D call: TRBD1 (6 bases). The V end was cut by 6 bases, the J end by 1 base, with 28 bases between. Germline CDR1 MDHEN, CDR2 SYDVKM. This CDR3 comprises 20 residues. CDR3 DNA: TGTGCCAGCAGCCCTGGCATAGGGACAACTGGGCTCCTTTCCTACAATGAGCAGTTCTTC. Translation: CASSPGIGTTGLLSYNEQFF.

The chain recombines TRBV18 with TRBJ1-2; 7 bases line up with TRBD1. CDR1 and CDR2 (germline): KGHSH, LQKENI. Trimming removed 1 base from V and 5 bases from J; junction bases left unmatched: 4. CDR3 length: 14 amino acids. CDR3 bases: TGTGCCAGCTCACCACTCGACAGGGAATATGGCTACACCTTC. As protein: CASSPLDREYGYTF. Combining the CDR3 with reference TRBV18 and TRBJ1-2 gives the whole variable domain NAGVMQNPRHLVRRRGQEARLRCSPMKGHSHVYWYRQLPEEGLKFMVYLQKENIIDESGMPKERFSAEFPKEGPSILRIQQVVRGDSAAYFCASSPLDREYGYTFGSGTRLTVV.

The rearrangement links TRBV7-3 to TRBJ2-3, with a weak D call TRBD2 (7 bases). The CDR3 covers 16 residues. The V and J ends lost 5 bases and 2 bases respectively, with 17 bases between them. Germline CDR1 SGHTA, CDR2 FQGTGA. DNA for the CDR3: TGTGCCAGCAGCCCGCCCAGGGCGGGGGCCACAGATACGCAGTATTTT. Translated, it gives CASSPPRAGATDTQYF. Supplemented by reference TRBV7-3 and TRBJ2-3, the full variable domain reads GAGVSQTPSNKVTEKGKYVELRCDPISGHTALYWYRQSLGQGPEFLIYFQGTGAADDSGLPNDRFFAVRPEGSVSTLKIQRTERGDSAVYLCASSPPRAGATDTQYFGPGTRLTVL.

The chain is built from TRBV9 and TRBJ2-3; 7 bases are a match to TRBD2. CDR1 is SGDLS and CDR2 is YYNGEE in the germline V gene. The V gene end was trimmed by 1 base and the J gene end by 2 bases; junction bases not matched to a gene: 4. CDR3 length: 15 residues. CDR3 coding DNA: TGTGCCAGCAGCGTATCGCTAGCGGACACAGATACGCAGTATTTT. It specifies CASSVSLADTDTQYF.

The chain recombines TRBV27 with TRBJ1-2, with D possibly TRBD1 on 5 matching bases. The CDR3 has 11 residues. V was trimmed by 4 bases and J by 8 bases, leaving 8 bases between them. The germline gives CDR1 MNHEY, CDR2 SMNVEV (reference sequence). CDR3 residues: CASSSGVGYTF. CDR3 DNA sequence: TGTGCCAGCAGTTCGGGGGTCGGCTACACCTTC.

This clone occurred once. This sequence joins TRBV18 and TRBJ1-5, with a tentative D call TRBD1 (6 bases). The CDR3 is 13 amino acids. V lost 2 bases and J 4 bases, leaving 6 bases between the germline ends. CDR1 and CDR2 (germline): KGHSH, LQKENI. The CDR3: CASSPDRNQPQHF. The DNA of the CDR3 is TGTGCCAGCTCACCAGACAGGAATCAGCCCCAGCATTTT.

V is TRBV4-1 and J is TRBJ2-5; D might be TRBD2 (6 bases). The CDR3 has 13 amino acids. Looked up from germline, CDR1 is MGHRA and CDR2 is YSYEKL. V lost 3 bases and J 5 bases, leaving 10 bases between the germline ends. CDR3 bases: TGCGCCAGCAGCCAGGGGGGTGATGAGACCCAGTACTTC. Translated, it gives CASSQGGDETQYF.

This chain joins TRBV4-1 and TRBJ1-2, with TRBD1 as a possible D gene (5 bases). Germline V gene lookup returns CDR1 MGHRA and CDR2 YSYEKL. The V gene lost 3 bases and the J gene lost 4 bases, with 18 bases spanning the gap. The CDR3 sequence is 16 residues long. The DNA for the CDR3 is TGCGCCAGCAGCCAGTTAAATGGGGCTGTGGGCTATGGCTACACCTTC. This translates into CASSQLNGAVGYGYTF.

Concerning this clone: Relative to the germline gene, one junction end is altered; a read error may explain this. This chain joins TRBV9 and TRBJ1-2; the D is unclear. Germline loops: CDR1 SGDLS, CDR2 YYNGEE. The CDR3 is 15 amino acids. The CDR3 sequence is CAGSVGRSAIYGYTF. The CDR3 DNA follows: TGTGCCGGCAGCGTAGGTAGATCCGCTATCTATGGCTACACCTTC.

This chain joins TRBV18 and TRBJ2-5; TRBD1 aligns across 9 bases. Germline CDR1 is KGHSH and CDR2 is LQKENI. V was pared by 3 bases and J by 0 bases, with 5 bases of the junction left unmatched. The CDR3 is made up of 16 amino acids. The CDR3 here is CASSPGTGSYQETQYF. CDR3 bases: TGTGCCAGCTCACCCGGGACAGGGAGTTACCAAGAGACCCAGTACTTC.

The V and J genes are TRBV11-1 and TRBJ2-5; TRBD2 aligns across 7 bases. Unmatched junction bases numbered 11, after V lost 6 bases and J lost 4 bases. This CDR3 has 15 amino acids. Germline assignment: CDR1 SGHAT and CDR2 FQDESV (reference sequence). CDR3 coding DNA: TGTGCCAGCAGGCGCGGACTAGTTGATTCAGAGACCCAGTACTTC. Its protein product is CASRRGLVDSETQYF.

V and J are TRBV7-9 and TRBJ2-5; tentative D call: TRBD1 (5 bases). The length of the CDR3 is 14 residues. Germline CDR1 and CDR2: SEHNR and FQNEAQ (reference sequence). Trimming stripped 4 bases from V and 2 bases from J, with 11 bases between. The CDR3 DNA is TGTGCCAGCAGCTCCCCGACAGTACAAGAGACCCAGTACTTC. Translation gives CASSSPTVQETQYF. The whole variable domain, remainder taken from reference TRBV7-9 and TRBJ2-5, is DTGVSQNPRHKITKRGQNVTFRCDPISEHNRLYWYRQTLGQGPEFLTYFQNEAQLEKSRLLSDRFSAERPKGSFSTLEIQRTEQGDSAMYLCASSSPTVQETQYFGPGTRLLVL.

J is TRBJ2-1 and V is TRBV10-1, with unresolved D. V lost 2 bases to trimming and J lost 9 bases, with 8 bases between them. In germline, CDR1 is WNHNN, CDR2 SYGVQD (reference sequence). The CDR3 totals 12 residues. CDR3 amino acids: CASSEVHGEQFF. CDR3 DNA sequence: TGCGCCAGCAGTGAGGTCCACGGTGAGCAGTTCTTC.

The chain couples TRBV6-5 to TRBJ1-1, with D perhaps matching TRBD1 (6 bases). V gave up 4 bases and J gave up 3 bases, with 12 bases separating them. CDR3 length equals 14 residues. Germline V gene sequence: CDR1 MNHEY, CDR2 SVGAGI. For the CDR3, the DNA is TGTGCCAGCAGTTTAACAGGGTCGGACACTGAAGCTTTCTTT. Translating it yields CASSLTGSDTEAFF.

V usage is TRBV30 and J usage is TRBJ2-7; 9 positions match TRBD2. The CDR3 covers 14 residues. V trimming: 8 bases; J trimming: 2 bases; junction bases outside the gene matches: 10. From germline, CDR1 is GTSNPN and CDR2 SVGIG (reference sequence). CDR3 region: CAGSLAGLPYEQYF. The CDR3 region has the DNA TGTGCCGGCTCCCTAGCGGGGTTGCCCTACGAGCAGTACTTC.

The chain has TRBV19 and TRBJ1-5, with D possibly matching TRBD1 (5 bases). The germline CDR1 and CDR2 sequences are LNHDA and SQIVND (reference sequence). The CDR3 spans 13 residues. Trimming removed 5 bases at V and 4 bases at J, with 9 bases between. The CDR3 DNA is TGTGCCAGTAGTGGGGCAGTGAATCAGCCCCAGCATTTT. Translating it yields CASSGAVNQPQHF.

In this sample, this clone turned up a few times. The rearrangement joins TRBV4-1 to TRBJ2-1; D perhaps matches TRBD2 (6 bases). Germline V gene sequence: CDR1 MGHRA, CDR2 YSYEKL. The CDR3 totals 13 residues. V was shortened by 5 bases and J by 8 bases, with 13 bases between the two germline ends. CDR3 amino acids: CASSWTRGYEQFF. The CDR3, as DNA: TGCGCCAGCAGCTGGACGCGGGGCTATGAGCAGTTCTTC.

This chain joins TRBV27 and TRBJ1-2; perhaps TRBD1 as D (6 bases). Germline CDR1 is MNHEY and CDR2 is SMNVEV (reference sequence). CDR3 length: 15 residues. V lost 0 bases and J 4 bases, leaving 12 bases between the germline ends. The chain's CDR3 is CASSLSAWTVYGYTF. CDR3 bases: TGTGCCAGCAGTTTATCGGCGTGGACAGTCTATGGCTACACCTTC.

CDR3 in DNA: TGCGCCAGCAGCCAAGGAGCGGGGAGCACAGATACGCAGTATTTT. This codes for CASSQGAGSTDTQYF. The chain links TRBV4-1 to TRBJ2-3, with 7 positions matching TRBD2. The CDR3 loop spans 15 amino acids. Trimming cost V 1 base and J 0 bases; bases outside gene matches: 1. The germline V gene has CDR1 MGHRA and CDR2 YSYEKL.

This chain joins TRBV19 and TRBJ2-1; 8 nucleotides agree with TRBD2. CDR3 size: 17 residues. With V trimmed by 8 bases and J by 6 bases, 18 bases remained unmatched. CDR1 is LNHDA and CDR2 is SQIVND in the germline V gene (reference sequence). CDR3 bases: TGTGCCAGTGGCGGGAGACGGGCGGGAGGAGCGGTCAATGAGCAGTTCTTC. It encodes CASGGRRAGGAVNEQFF.

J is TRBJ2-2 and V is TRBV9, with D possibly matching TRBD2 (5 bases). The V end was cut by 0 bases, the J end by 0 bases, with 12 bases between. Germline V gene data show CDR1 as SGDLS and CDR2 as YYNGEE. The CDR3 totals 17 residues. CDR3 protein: CASSVGEGRANTGELFF. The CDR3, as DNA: TGTGCCAGCAGCGTAGGTGAGGGTAGGGCGAACACCGGGGAGCTGTTTTTT.

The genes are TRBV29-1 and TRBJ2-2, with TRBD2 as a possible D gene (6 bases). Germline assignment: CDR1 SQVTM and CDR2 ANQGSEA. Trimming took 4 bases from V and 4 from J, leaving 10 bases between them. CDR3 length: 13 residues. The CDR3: CSVAEGITGELFF. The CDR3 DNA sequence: TGCAGCGTTGCGGAGGGGATCACCGGGGAGCTGTTTTTT.

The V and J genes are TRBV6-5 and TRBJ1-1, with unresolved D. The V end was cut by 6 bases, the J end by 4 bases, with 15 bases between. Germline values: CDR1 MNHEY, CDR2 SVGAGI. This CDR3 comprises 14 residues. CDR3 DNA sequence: TGTGCCAGCAGGAAAGTCCTGGGGAGCACTGAAGCTTTCTTT. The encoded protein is CASRKVLGSTEAFF.

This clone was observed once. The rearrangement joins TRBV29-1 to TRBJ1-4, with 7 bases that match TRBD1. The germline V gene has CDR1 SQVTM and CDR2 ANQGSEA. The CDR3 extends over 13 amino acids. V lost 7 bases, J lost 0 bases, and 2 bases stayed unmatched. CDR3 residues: CSGGTATNEKLFF. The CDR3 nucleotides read TGCAGCGGAGGGACAGCAACTAATGAAAAACTGTTTTTT.